This T cell receptor beta chain was obtained from a study of type 1 regulatory T cells. This clonotype came up a few times. Its antigen is unidentified. The length of the CDR3 is 13 residues. CDR1 is SNHLY and CDR2 is FYNNEI in the germline V gene. The ends lost 6 bases at V and 6 bases at J; junction bases unmatched: 5. TCRdb analysed the reads with MiXCR anew, one entry per CDR3 protein. The data show about 67,000 distinct CDR3 sequences, about 48% seen once. The J gene is TRBJ1-2, the V gene TRBV2; 9 bases fit TRBD1. The origin of this receptor is a human donor in good health. The sequenced sample consisted of cultured non-Tr1 T cells, either the whole culture or a sorted T cell fraction (not recorded which). DNA for the CDR3: TGTGCCAGCAGCGGGACAGGGCTGGATGGCTACACCTTC. Its translation: CASSGTGLDGYTF.